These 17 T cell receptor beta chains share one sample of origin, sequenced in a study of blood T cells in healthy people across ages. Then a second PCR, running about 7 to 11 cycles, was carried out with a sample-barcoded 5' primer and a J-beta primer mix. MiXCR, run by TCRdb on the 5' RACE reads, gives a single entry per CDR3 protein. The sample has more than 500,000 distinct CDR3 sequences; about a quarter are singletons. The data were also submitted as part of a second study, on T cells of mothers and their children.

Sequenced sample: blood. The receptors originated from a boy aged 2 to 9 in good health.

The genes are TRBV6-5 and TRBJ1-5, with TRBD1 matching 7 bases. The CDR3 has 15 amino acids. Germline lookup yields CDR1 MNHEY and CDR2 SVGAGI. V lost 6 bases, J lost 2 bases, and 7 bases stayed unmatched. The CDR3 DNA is TGTGCCAGCAGACACAGGGGCTCAGGCAATCAGCCCCAGCATTTT. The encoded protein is CASRHRGSGNQPQHF.

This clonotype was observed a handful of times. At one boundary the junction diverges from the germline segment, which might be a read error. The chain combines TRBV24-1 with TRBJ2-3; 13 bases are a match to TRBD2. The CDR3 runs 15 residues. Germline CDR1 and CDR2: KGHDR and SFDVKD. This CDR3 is CASSDTSGGGDTQYF. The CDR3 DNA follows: TGTGCCTCCAGTGATACTAGCGGGGGGGGAGATACGCAGTATTTT.

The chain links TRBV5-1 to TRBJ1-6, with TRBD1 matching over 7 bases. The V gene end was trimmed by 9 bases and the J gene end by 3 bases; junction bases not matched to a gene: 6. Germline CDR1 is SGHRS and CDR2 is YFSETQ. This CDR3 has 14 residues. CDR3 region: CANDGTVYNSPLHF. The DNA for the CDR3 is TGCGCCAACGATGGGACAGTCTATAATTCACCCCTCCACTTT.

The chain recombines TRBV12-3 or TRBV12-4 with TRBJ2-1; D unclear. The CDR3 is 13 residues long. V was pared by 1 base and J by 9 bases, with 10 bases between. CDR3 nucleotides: TGTGCCAGCAGTTTAGTGGCATCCAGTGAGCAGTTCTTC. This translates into CASSLVASSEQFF.

The CDR3 bases are TGCGCCAGCAGCTTGGAGGCAGGTTTTGCCGGGGAGCTGTTTTTT. Its translation: CASSLEAGFAGELFF. The J gene is TRBJ2-2, the V gene TRBV5-1; D not certain. Deletions cut 0 bases from V and 6 bases from J, with 12 bases between. The CDR3 contains 15 residues. From germline, CDR1 is SGHRS and CDR2 YFSETQ.

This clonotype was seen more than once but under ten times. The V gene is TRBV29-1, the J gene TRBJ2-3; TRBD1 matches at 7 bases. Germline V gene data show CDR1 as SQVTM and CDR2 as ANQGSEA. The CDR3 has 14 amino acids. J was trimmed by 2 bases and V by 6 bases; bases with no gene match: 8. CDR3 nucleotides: TGCAGCGTAGGGAAGGGGACAGACACAGATACGCAGTATTTT. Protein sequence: CSVGKGTDTDTQYF.

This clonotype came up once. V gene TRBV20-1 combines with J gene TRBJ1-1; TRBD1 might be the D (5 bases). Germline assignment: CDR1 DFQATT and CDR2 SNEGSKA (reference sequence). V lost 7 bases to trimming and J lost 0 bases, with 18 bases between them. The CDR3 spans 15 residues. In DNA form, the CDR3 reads TGCAGTGTTTCGGGGCAGGCGATCATGAACACTGAAGCTTTCTTT. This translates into CSVSGQAIMNTEAFF.

The CDR3 protein is CASSPGTYNYGYTF. The DNA of the CDR3 is TGTGCCAGCAGCCCCGGGACTTATAACTATGGCTACACCTTC. The chain uses TRBV7-9 and TRBJ1-2; D possibly corresponds to TRBD1 (5 bases). Per the germline V gene, CDR1 is SEHNR and CDR2 is FQNEAQ (reference sequence). The CDR3 extends over 14 amino acids. V lost 5 bases, J lost 1 base, and 11 bases lay in between.

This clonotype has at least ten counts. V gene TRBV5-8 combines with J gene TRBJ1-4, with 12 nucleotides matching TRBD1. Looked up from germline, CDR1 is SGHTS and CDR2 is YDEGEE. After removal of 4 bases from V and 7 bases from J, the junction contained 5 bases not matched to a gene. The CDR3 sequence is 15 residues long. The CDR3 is CASSDGTGGSEKLFF. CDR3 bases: TGTGCCAGCAGCGACGGGACAGGGGGCTCTGAAAAACTGTTTTTT.

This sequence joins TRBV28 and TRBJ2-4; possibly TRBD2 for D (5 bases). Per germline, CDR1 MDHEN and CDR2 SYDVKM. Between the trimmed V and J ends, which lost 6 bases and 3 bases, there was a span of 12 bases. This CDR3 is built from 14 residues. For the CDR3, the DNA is TGTGCCAGCAGACGGGGTCAGGTCAAAAACATTCAGTACTTC. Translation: CASRRGQVKNIQYF.

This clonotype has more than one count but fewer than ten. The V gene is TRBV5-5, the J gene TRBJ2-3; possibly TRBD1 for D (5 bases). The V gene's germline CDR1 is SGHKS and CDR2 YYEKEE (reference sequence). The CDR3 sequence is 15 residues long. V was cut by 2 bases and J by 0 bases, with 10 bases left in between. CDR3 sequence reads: CASSLQAYSTDTQYF. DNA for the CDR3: TGTGCCAGCAGCTTACAGGCCTATAGCACAGATACGCAGTATTTT.

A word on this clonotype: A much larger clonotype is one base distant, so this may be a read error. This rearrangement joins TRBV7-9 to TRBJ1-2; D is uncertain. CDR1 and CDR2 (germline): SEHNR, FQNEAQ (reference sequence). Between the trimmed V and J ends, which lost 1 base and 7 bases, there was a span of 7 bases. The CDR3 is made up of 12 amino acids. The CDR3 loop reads CASSLEGFGYTF. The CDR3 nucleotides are TGTGCCAGCAGCTTAGAGGGTTTTGGCTACACCTTC. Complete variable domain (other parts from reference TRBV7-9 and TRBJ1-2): DTGVSQNPRHKITKRGQNVTFRCDPISEHNRLYWYRQTLGQGPEFLTYFQNEAQLEKSRLLSDRFSAERPKGSFSTLEIQRTEQGDSAMYLCASSLEGFGYTFGSGTRLTVV.

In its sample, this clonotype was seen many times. The CDR3 sequence: CASSQGRGRYGYTF. The CDR3 nucleotides read TGTGCCAGCAGCCAAGGCAGGGGGCGTTATGGCTACACCTTC. The rearrangement joins TRBV25-1 to TRBJ1-2, with 8 positions matching TRBD1. Germline V gene lookup returns CDR1 MGHDK and CDR2 SYGVNS. V lost 6 bases, J lost 5 bases, and 8 bases stayed unmatched. CDR3 length equals 14 residues.

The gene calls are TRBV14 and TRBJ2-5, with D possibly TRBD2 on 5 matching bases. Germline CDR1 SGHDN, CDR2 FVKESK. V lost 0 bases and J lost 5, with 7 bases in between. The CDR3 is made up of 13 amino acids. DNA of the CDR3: TGTGCCAGCAGCCAAGACTGGGAGGAGACCCAGTACTTC. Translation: CASSQDWEETQYF. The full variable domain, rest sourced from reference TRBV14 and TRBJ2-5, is EAGVTQFPSHSVIEKGQTVTLRCDPISGHDNLYWYRRVMGKEIKFLLHFVKESKQDESGMPNNRFLAERTGGTYSTLKVQPAELEDSGVYFCASSQDWEETQYFGPGTRLLVL.

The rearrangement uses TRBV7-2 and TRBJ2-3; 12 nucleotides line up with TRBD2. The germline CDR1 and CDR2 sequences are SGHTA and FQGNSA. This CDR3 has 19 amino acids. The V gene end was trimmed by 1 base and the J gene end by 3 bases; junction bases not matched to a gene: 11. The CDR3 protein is CASSLGLAGESNPTDTQYF. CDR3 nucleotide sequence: TGTGCCAGCAGCTTAGGACTAGCGGGAGAATCTAACCCTACAGATACGCAGTATTTT.

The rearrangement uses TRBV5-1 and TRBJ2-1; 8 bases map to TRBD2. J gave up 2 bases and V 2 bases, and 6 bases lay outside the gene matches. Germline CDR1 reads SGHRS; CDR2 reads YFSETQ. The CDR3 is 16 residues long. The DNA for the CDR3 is TGCGCCAGCAGCTTCGGGGGGGGGCTCCCCTACAATGAGCAGTTCTTC. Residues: CASSFGGGLPYNEQFF.

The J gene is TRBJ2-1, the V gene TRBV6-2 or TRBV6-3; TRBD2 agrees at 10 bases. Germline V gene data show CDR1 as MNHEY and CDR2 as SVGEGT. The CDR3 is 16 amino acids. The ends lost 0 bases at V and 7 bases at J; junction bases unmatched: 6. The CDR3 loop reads CASSYSPSGGENEQFF. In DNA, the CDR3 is TGTGCCAGCAGTTACTCGCCTAGCGGGGGCGAAAATGAGCAGTTCTTC.